This T cell receptor beta chain was sequenced during a study of T cell repertoires in cytomegalovirus infection. Study-wide background: Based on public TCR beta signatures, there were indications of CMV infection and of a matching HLA type.

This clonotype has more than one count but fewer than ten. TCRdb reprocessed the reads via MiXCR and lists one record per CDR3 protein. The data hold about 260,000 distinct CDR3 sequences, with about an eighth observed a single time. The material sequenced was PBMCs. The TCR comes from a human donor in good health (CMV status not recorded). Some clones in this sample may be carry-over from other donors' samples.

DNA for the CDR3: TGTGCCAGCAGCTTAGTTAACGAGCAGAAGACCCAGTACTTC. The encoded protein is CASSLVNEQKTQYF. The V and J genes are TRBV7-9 and TRBJ2-5; D gene ambiguous. Per the germline V gene, CDR1 is SEHNR and CDR2 is FQNEAQ (reference sequence). V lost 1 base and J 6 bases, leaving 12 bases between the germline ends. This CDR3 has 14 residues.